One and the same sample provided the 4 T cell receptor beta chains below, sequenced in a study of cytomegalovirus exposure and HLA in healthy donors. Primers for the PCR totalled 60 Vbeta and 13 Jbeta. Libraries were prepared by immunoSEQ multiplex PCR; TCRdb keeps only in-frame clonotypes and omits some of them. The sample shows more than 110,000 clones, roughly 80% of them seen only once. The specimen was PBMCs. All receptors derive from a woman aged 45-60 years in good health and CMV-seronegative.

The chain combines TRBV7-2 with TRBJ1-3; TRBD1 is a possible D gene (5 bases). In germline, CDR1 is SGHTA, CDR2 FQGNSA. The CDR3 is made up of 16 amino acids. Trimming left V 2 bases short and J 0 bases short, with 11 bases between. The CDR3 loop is CASSLFQGDSGNTIYF. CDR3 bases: TGTGCCAGCAGCTTATTCCAGGGCGACTCTGGAAACACCATATATTTT.

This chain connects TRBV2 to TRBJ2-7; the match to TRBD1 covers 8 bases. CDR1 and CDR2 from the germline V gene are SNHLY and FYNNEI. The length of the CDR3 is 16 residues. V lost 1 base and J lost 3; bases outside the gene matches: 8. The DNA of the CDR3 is TGTGCCAGCAGTGAAGATCAGGGGGCATATGGCTACGAGCAGTACTTC. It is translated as CASSEDQGAYGYEQYF. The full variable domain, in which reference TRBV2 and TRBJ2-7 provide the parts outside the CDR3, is EPEVTQTPSHQVTQMGQEVILRCVPISNHLYFYWYRQILGQKVEFLVSFYNNEISEKSEIFDDQFSVERPDGSNFTLKIRSTKLEDSAMYFCASSEDQGAYGYEQYFGPGTRLTVT.

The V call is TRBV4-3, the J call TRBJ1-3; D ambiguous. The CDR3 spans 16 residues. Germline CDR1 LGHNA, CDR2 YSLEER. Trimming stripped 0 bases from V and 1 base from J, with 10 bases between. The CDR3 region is CASSQEWRGSGNTIYF. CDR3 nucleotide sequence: TGCGCCAGCAGCCAAGAGTGGAGAGGGTCTGGAAACACCATATATTTT.

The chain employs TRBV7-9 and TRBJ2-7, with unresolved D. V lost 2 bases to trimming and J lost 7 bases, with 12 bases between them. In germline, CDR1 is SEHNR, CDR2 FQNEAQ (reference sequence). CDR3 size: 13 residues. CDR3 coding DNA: TGTGCCAGCAGCTTACCAGTCCCCCTGGAGCAGTACTTC. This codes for CASSLPVPLEQYF.